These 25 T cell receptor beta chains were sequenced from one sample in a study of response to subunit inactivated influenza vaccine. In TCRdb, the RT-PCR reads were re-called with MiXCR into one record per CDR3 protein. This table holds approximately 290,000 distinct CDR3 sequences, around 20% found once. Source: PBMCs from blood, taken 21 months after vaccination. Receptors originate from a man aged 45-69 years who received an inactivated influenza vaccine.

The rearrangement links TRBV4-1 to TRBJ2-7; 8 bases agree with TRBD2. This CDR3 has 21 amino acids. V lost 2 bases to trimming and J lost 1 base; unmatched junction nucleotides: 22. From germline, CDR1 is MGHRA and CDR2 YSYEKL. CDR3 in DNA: TGCGCCAGCAGCCAACCATCCCCGGGCGGGGGGACCCTAACGTCATCCTACGAGCAGTACTTC. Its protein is CASSQPSPGGGTLTSSYEQYF.

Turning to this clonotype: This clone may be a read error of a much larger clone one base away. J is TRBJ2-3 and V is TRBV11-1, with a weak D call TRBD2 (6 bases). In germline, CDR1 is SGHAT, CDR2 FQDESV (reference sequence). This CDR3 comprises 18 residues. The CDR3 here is CSSSLSIWAGSSTDTQYF. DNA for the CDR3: TGTTCCAGCAGCTTATCTATCTGGGCGGGATCAAGCACAGATACGCAGTATTTT. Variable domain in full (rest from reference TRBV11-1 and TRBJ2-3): EAEVAQSPRYKITEKSQAVAFWCDPISGHATLYWYRQILGQGPELLVQFQDESVVDDSQLPKDRFSAERLKGVDSTLKIQPAELGDSAMYLCSSSLSIWAGSSTDTQYFGPGTRLTVL.

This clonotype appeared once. This chain's CDR3 is CASSGWMTGTETQYF. CDR3 DNA: TGTGCCAGCAGCGGCTGGATGACAGGGACAGAGACCCAGTACTTC. The chain carries TRBV7-9 and TRBJ2-5; 7 bases fit TRBD1. V lost 5 bases and J lost 4; bases outside the gene matches: 10. Germline CDR1 is SEHNR and CDR2 is FQNEAQ (reference sequence). The CDR3 covers 15 residues.

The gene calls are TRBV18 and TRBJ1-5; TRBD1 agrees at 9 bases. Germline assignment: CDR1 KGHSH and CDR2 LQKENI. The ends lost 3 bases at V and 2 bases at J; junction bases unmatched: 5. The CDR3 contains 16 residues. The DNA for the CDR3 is TGTGCCAGCTCACCGACCCGGGACAGGGGCAATCAGCCCCAGCATTTT. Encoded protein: CASSPTRDRGNQPQHF.

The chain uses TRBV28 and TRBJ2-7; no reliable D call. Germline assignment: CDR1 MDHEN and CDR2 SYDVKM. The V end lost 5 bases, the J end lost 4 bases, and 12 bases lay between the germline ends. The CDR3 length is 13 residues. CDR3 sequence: CASSPRMSYEQYF. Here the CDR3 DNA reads TGTGCCAGCAGTCCGAGAATGTCTTACGAGCAGTACTTC.

CDR3 nucleotide sequence: TGCGCCAGCAGCCCCGCGGGACATGGCTACACCTTC. Protein: CASSPAGHGYTF. This chain links TRBV5-1 with TRBJ1-2; possibly TRBD1 for D (5 bases). The CDR3 loop spans 12 amino acids. Trimming removed 4 bases from V and 6 bases from J, with 10 bases in between. CDR1 and CDR2 (germline): SGHRS, YFSETQ.

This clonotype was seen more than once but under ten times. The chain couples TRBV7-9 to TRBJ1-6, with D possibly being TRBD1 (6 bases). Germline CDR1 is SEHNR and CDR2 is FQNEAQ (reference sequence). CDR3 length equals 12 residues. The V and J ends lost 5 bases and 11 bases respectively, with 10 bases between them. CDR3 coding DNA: TGTGCCAGCAGCCAGACAGGAACACCCCTCCACTTT. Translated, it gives CASSQTGTPLHF.

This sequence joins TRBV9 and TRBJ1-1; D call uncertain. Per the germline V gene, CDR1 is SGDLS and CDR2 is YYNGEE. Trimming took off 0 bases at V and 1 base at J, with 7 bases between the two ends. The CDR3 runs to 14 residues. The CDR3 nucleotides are TGTGCCAGCAGCGTAGCACAGCCGAACACTGAAGCTTTCTTT. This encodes CASSVAQPNTEAFF.

Here the CDR3 DNA reads TGCAGTGCCGCCCCAACCGGGACAGCGCCTGGCTACACCTTC. Its translation is CSAAPTGTAPGYTF. The chain carries TRBV20-1 and TRBJ1-2; 7 positions match TRBD1. The CDR3 consists of 14 residues. Germline-derived CDR1 and CDR2 are DFQATT and SNEGSKA (reference sequence). The V gene end was trimmed by 6 bases and the J gene end by 7 bases; junction bases not matched to a gene: 14.

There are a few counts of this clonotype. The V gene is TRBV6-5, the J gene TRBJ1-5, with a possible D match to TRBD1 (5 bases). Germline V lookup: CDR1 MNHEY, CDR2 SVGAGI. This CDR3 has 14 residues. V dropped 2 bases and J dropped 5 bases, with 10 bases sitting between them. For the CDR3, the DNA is TGTGCCAGCAGTTACCTCCAGGGATATCAGCCCCAGCATTTT. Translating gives CASSYLQGYQPQHF.

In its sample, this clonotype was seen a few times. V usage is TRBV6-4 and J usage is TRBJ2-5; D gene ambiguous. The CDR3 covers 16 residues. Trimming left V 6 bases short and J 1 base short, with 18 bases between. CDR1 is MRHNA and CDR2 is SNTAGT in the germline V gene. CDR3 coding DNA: TGTGCCAGCAGATTACCGGGCCTTGGACCCCAAGAGACCCAGTACTTC. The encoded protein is CASRLPGLGPQETQYF.

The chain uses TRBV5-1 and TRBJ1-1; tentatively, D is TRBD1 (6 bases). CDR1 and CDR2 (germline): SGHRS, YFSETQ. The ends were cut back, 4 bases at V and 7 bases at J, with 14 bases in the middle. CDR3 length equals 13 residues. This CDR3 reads CASSADQGFEAFF. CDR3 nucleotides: TGCGCCAGCAGCGCGGATCAGGGGTTTGAAGCTTTCTTT.

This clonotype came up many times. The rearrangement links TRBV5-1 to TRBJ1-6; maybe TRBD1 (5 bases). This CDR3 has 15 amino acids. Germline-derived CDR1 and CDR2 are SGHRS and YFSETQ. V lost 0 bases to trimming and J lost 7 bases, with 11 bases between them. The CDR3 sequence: CASSLGGGANSPLHF. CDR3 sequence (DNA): TGCGCCAGCAGCTTGGGGGGAGGGGCGAATTCACCCCTCCACTTT.

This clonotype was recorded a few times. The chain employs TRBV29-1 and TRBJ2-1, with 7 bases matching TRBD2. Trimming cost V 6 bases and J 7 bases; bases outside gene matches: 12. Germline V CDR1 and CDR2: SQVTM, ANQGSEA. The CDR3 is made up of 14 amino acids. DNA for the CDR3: TGCAGCGTCTTTGACTACGGGACTATAAATGAGCAGTTCTTC. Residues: CSVFDYGTINEQFF.

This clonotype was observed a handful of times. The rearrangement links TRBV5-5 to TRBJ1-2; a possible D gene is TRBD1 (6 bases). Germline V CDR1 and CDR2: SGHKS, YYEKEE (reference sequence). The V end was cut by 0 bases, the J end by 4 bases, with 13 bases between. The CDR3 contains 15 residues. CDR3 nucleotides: TGTGCCAGCAGCTTGGTATACAGGGACCCCTATGGCTACACCTTC. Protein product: CASSLVYRDPYGYTF.

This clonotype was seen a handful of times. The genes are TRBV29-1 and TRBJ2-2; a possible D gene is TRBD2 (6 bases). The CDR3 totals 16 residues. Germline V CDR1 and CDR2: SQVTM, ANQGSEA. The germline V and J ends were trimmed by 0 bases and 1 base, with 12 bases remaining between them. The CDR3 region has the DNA TGCAGCGTTGAAGAGAAACGGCGGGGGAACACCGGGGAGCTGTTTTTT. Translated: CSVEEKRRGNTGELFF.

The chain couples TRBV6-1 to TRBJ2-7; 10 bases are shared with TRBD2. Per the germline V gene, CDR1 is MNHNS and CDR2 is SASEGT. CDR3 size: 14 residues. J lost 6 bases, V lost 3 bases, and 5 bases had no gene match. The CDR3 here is CASSEQAGGFEQYF. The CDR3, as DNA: TGTGCCAGCAGTGAGCAAGCGGGGGGGTTCGAGCAGTACTTC.

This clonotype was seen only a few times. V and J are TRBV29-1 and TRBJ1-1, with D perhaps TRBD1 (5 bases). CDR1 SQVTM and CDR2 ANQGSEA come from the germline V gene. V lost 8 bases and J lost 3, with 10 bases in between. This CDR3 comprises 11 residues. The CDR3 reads CSCRGDTEAFF. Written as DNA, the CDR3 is TGCAGCTGCCGGGGGGACACTGAAGCTTTCTTT. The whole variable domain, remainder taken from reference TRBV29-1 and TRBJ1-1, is SAVISQKPSRDICQRGTSLTIQCQVDSQVTMMFWYRQQPGQSLTLIATANQGSEATYESGFVIDKFPISRPNLTFSTLTVSNMSPEDSSIYLCSCRGDTEAFFGQGTRLTVV.

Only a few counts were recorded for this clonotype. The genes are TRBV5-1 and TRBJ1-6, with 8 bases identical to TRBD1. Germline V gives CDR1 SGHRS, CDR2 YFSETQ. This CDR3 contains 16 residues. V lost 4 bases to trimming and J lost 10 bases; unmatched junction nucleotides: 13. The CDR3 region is CASSPLDRAFGSPLHF. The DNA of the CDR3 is TGCGCCAGCAGCCCCCTGGACAGGGCGTTCGGGTCACCCCTCCACTTT.

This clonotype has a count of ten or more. The CDR3 sequence: CASSLYYGTAIATEAFF. The CDR3 DNA reads TGTGCCAGCAGCTTATATTATGGGACAGCAATCGCCACTGAAGCTTTCTTT. The V gene is TRBV7-9, the J gene TRBJ1-1, with 7 bases matching TRBD1. Germline values: CDR1 SEHNR, CDR2 FQNEAQ (reference sequence). Trimming took 2 bases from V and 4 from J; bases not matched to a gene: 13. This CDR3 region has 17 residues.

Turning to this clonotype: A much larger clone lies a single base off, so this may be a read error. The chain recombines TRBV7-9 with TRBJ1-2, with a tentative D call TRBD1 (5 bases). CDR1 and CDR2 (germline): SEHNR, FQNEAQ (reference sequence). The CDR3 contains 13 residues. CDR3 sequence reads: CASGLALGDGYTF. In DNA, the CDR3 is TGTGCCAGCGGCTTAGCGCTTGGGGACGGCTACACCTTC.

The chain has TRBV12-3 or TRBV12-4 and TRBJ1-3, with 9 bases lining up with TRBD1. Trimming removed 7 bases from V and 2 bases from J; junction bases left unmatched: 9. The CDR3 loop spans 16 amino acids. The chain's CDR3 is CASTRDRERPGNTIYF. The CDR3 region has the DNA TGTGCCAGCACCCGGGACAGGGAAAGACCTGGAAACACCATATATTTT.

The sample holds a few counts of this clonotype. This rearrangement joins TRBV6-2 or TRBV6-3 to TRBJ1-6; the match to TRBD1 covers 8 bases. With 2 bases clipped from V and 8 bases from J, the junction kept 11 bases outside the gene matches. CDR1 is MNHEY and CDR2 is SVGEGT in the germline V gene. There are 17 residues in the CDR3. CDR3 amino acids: CASSYPTGVGYDSPLHF. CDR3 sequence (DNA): TGTGCCAGCAGTTACCCGACAGGGGTCGGATATGATTCACCCCTCCACTTT.

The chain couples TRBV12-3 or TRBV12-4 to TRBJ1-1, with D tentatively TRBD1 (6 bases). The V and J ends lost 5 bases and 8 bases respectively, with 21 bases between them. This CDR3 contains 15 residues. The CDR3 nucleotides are TGTGCCAGCAGTCCTTTCACACTGGACAGTCGCGAAGCTTTCTTT. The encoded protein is CASSPFTLDSREAFF.

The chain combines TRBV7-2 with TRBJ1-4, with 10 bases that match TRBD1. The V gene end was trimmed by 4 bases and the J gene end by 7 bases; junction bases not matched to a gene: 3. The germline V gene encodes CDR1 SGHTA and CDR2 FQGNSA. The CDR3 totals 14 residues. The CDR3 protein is CASSYGTGVEKLFF. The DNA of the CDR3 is TGTGCCAGCAGCTACGGGACAGGGGTTGAAAAACTGTTTTTT.